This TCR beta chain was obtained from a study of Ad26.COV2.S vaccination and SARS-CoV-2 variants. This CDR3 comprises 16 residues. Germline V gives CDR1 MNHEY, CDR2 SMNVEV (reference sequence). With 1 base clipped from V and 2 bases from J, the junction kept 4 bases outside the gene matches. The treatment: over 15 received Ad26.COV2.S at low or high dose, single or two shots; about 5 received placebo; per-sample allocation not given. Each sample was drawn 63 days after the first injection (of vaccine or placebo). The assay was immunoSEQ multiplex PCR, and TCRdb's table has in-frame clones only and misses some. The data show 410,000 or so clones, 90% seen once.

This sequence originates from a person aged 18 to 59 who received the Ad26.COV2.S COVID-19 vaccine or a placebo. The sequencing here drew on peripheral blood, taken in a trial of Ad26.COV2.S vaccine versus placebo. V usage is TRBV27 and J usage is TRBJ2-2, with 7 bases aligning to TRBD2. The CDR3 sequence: CASSLFGTINTGELFF. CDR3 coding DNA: TGTGCCAGCAGTTTATTTGGGACTATAAACACCGGGGAGCTGTTTTTT.